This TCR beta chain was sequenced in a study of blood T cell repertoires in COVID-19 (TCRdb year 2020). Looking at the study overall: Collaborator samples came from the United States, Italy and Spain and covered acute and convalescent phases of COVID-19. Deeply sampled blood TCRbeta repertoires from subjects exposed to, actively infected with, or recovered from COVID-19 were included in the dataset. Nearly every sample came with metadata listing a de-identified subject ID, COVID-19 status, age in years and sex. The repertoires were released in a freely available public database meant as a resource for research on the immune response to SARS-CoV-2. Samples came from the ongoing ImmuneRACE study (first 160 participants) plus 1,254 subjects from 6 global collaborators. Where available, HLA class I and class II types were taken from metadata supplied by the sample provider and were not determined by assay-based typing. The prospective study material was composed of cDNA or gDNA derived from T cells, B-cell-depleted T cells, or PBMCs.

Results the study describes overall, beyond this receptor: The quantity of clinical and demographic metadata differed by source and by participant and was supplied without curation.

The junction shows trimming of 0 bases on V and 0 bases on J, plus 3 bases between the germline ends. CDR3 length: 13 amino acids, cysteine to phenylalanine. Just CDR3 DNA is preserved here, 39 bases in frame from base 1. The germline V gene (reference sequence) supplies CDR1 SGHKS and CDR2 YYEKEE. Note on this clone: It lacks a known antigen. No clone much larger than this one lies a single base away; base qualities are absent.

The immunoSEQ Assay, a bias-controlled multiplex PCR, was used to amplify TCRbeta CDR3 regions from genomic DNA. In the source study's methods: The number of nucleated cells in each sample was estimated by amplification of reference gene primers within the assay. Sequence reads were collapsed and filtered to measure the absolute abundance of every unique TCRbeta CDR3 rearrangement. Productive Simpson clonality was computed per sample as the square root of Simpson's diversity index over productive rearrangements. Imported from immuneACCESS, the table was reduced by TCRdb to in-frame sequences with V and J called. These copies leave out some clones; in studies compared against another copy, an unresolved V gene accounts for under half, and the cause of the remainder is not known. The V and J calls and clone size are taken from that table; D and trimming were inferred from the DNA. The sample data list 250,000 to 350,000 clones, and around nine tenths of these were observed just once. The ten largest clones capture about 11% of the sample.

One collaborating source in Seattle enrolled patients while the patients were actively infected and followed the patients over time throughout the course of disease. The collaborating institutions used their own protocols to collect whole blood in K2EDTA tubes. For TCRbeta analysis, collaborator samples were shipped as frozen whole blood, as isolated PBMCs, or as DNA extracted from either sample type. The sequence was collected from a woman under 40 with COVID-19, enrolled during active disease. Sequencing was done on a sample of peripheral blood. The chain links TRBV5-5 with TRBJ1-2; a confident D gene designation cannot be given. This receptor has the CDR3 CASSLGANYGYTF. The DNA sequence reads TGTGCCAGCAGCTTGGGAGCTAACTATGGCTACACCTTC.